This TCR beta chain was found in a study of T cell changes during pregnancy in multiple sclerosis. Repertoires were generated with immunoSEQ multiplex PCR, while TCRdb's copy carries only in-frame clones and drops some. The sample has tens of thousands of clones; 90% to 95% are singletons. This CDR3 region has 16 residues. The germline V and J ends were trimmed by 0 bases and 6 bases, with 15 bases remaining between them. Germline V gene data show CDR1 as LGHNA and CDR2 as YNFKEQ. Specimen: CD4+ T cells from peripheral blood mononuclear cells, collected in the third trimester of pregnancy. The chain uses TRBV4-2 and TRBJ1-5, with no clear D. The TCR comes from a female donor with multiple sclerosis, enrolled in a pregnancy study. The CDR3 sequence: CASSQDQAKSGQPQHF. The CDR3 bases are TGTGCCAGCAGCCAAGATCAGGCGAAGAGCGGTCAGCCCCAGCATTTT.